In this sample, the clone carrying this T cell receptor beta chain turned up many times. Its target is unknown. Amplification yielded TCR beta CDR3 regions, with RNA transcripts as the source. During a first-round RT-PCR of the TCR CDR3, the HTBI primer set was used. TCRdb re-called the multiplex PCR reads with MiXCR, one entry per CDR3 protein. The top ten clones hold 6.5% to 9% of a sample with 600,000 to 700,000 distinct CDR3 sequences, over 40% of them seen once. Trimming at V came to 0 bases and at J to 6 bases, leaving 3 bases not matched to a gene. This CDR3 has 14 residues. Per the germline V gene, CDR1 is SGDLS and CDR2 is YYNGEE. The data belong to a study of T cells in Graves' hyperthyroidism and ophthalmopathy. Overall study findings and caveats: Progression to ophthalmopathy was predicted a median of approximately seven months early. Classification by a 13 V-J model distinguished ophthalmopathy from stable hyperthyroidism. Most expanded thyroid clonotypes above 0.001 recurred in blood.

The diagnostic basis comprised clinical symptoms, serum thyroxine and TRAb, thyroid ultrasound and orbital computed tomography. Sequencing was done on a sample of peripheral blood or thyroid tissue (not recorded which). The sequence derives from an adult man with Graves' disease, either hyperthyroidism or ophthalmopathy (not recorded which). The rearrangement links TRBV9 to TRBJ2-7; the match to TRBD2 covers 10 bases. CDR3 DNA: TGTGCCAGCAGCGTAGGGACTAGCGGCAGCGAGCAGTACTTC. It is translated as CASSVGTSGSEQYF.